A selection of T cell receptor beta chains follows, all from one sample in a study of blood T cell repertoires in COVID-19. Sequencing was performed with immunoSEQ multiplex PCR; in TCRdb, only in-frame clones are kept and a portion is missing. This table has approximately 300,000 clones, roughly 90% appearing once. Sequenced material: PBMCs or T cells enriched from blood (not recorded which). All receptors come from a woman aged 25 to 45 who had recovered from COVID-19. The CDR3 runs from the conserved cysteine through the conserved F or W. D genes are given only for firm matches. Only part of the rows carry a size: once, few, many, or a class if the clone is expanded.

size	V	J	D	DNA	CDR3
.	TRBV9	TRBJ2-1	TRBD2	TGTGCCAGCAGCATCGGGACTAGCGGGGGCGATGAGCAGTTCTTC	CASSIGTSGGDEQFF
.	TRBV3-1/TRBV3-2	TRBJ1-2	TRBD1	TGTGCCAGCAGCCCTCGACTAGGCGGGCCAGGGGGACTTTTGGGTGGCTACACCTTC	CASSPRLGGPGGLLGGYTF
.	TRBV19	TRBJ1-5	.	TGTGCCAGTAGTATGTCAGGGAATCAGCCCCAGCATTTT	CASSMSGNQPQHF
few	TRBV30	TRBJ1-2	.	TGTGCCTGGAACGGCTTAGAGGCGAGAGGCTACACCTTC	CAWNGLEARGYTF
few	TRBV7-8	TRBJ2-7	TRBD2	TGTGCCAGCACTGGACTAGCGGGGCTCGTCTCCTACGAGCAGTACTTC	CASTGLAGLVSYEQYF
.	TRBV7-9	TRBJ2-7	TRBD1	TGTGCCAGCAGGGGGACAGTTACGGACGAGCAGTACTTC	CASRGTVTDEQYF
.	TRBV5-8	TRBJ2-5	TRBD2	TGTGCCAGCAGCTTGGAGGGGACTAGCGGAGAGACCCAGTACTTC	CASSLEGTSGETQYF
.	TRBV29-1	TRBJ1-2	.	TGCAGCGTTGAAAAGGGATCGGGATGGGGAAATGGCTACACCTTC	CSVEKGSGWGNGYTF
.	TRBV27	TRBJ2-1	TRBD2	TGTGCCAGCAGTTTACAGACCTCCGGGACTAGCGAGAATGAGCAGTTCTTC	CASSLQTSGTSENEQFF
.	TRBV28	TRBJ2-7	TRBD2	TGTGCCAGCAGTTTGGGGACTAGCGGGAGATCTTACGAGCAGTACTTC	CASSLGTSGRSYEQYF
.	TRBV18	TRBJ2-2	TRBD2	TGTGCCAGCTCAAGTCCTAGCGGGGGGCCCGCCGGGGAGCTGTTTTTT	CASSSPSGGPAGELFF
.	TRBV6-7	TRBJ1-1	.	TGTGCCAGCAGCCGCGACAGGCGAGATCAAAGGGATAACACTGAAGCTTTCTTT	CASSRDRRDQRDNTEAFF
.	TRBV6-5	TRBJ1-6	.	TGTGCCAGCAGTTATCGCGACGGGTCACCCCTCCACTTT	CASSYRDGSPLHF
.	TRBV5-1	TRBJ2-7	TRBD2	TGCGCCAGCAGCTTCCCCGCGGGGGAGGGCGAGCAGTACTTC	CASSFPAGEGEQYF
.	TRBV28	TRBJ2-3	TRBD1	TGTGCCAGCAGTGCAATGACAGGGTCCGATACGCAGTATTTT	CASSAMTGSDTQYF
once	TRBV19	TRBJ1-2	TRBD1	TGTGCCAGTAGTCTAAACACAGGGGTGCGGAACTATGGCTACACCTTC	CASSLNTGVRNYGYTF
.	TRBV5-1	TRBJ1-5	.	TGCGCCAGCAGCTTGTCGGGGTGGGATCAGCCCCAGCATTTT	CASSLSGWDQPQHF
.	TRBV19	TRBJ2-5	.	TGTGCCACCCCCACAGGGCAAGAGACCCAGTACTTC	CATPTGQETQYF
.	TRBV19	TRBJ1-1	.	TGTGCCAGTAGTATCCAGTCGAACACTGAAGCTTTCTTT	CASSIQSNTEAFF
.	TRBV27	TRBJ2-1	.	TGTGCCAGCAGTTTGGGGGCGGACGGGGTGAATGAGCAGTTCTTC	CASSLGADGVNEQFF
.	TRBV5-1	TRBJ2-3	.	TGCGCCACCAGAGGGGGGGAAACAGATACGCAGTATTTT	CATRGGETDTQYF
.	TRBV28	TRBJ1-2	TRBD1	TGTGCCAGCAGTTCCGTGGACAGGACCCTCCAATATGGCTACACCTTC	CASSSVDRTLQYGYTF
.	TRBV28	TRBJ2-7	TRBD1	TGTGCCAGCAGTTTTCCGGGACAGGGCTACGAGCAGTACTTC	CASSFPGQGYEQYF
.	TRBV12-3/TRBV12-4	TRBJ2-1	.	TGTGCCAGCACCCTGGGACTTAACAATGAGCAGTTCTTC	CASTLGLNNEQFF
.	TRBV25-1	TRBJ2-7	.	TGTGCCAGCAGTGACGAGGGCAGCTCCTACGAGCAGTACTTC	CASSDEGSSYEQYF
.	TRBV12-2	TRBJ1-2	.	TGTGCAAGTCGCTTACACCCGGGACAGGGACCTTCGCTGTATGGCTACACCTTC	CASRLHPGQGPSLYGYTF
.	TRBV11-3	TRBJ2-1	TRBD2	TGTGCCAGCAGCCCATGGTCCGAGCGGGGGGAAGAAGAGCAGTTCTTC	CASSPWSERGEEEQFF
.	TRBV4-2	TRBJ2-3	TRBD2	TGTGCCAGCAGCCAAGGTCTAGCGGGGGGGCCCACACGCACAGATACGCAGTATTTT	CASSQGLAGGPTRTDTQYF
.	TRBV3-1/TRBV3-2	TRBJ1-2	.	TGTGCCAGCAGCCAAGATCGGCGGGGGAGGGACTATGGCTACACCTTC	CASSQDRRGRDYGYTF
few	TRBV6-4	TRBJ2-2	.	TGTGCCAGCCGAACACCGAACACCGGGGAGCTGTTTTTT	CASRTPNTGELFF
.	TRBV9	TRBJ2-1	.	TGTGCCAGCAGCGTAGAACAGGGTCGGAATGAGCAGTTCTTC	CASSVEQGRNEQFF
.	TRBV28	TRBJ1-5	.	TGTGCCAGCAGGCGGGGGAATTTTTTTGTTCAGCCCCAGCATTTT	CASRRGNFFVQPQHF
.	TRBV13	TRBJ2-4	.	TGTGCCAGCAGCTTAGGACTATTAGAAAACATTCAGTACTTC	CASSLGLLENIQYF
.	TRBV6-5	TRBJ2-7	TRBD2	TGTGCCAGCAGTTACGAGACTAGCAGTTACGAGCAGTACTTC	CASSYETSSYEQYF
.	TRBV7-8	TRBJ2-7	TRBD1	TGTGCCAGCAGCCGGGACAGGGACTACGAGCAGTACTTC	CASSRDRDYEQYF
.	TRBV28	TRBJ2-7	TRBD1	TGTGCCAGCAGTCTCCCCGGGACAGGAACCTACGAGCAGTACTTC	CASSLPGTGTYEQYF
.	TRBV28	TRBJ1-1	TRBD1	TGTGCCAGCAGTGCAACAAACCAGGGACAGGTGAACACTGAAGCTTTCTTT	CASSATNQGQVNTEAFF
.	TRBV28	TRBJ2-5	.	TGTGCCAGCAGTTTATCATCTAGCGCGACCCAGTACTTC	CASSLSSSATQYF
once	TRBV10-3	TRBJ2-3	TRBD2	TGTGCCATCAGTGCCTCACTGGGTGCGGGGGACACAGATACGCAGTATTTT	CAISASLGAGDTDTQYF
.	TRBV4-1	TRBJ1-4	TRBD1	TGCGCCAGCAGCCAAGGCCCGGGACAGGGGATTGGCAAACTGTTTTTT	CASSQGPGQGIGKLFF
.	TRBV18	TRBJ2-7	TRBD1	TGTGCCAGCTCACTAGGACAGGGGACCTCCTACGAGCAGTACTTC	CASSLGQGTSYEQYF
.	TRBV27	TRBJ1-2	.	TGTGCCAGCAGCCAAAGGGCCGGGGGCTATGGCTACACCTTC	CASSQRAGGYGYTF
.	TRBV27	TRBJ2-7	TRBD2	TGTGCCAGCAGTTTTTTAGGACTAGCGGGGGGAAGTCCCTACGAGCAGTACTTC	CASSFLGLAGGSPYEQYF
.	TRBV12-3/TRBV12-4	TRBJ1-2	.	TGTGCCAGCAGCCCCAACTCTAACTATGGCTACACCTTC	CASSPNSNYGYTF
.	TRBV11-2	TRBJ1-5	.	TGTGCCAGCAGCTTAGCACGACGGGGCAATCAGCCCCAGCATTTT	CASSLARRGNQPQHF
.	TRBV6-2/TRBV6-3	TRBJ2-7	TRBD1	TGTGCCAGCAGTTACCGGACAGGGTTAACCTACGAGCAGTACTTC	CASSYRTGLTYEQYF
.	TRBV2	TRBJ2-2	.	TGTGCCAGCACATACACCGGGGAGCTGTTTTTT	CASTYTGELFF
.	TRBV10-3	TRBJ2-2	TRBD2	TGTGCCAGCCATAGCGGGGACCACGGCGGGGAGCTGTTTTTT	CASHSGDHGGELFF